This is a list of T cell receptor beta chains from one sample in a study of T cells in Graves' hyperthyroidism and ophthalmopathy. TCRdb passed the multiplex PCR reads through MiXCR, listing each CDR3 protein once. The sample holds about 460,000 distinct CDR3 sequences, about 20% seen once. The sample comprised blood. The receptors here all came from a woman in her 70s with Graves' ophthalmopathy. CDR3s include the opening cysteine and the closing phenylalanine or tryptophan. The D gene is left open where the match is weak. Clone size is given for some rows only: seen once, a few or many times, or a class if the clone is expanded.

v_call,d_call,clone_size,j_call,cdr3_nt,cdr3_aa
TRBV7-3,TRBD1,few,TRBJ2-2,TGTGCCAGCAGCCAGACAGGGGGCGGCACCGGGGAGCTGTTTTTT,CASSQTGGGTGELFF
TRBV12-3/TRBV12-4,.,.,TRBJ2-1,TGTGCCAGCAGTTTATACAGGATCGGACTCTGTACCTCCTACAATGAGCAGTTCTTC,CASSLYRIGLCTSYNEQFF
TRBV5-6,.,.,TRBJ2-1,TGTGCCAGCAGCAGGGGGCTAGCGTCATACAATGAGCAGTTCTTC,CASSRGLASYNEQFF
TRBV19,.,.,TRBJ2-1,TGTGCCAGTACCCCCGCGGGGGCGAGTCGTTACAATGAGCAGTTCTTC,CASTPAGASRYNEQFF
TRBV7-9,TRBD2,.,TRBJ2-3,TGTGCCAGCAGCCCGCCTAGACTAGCGGGAGGGGCAGATACGCAGTATTTT,CASSPPRLAGGADTQYF
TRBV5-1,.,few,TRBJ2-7,TGCGCCAGCAGCTTGGCCCCGGGGGCGGGAGAACCCTACGAGCAGTACTTC,CASSLAPGAGEPYEQYF
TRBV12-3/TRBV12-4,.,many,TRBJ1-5,TGTGCCAGCAGTTTCGGGGGGGCACAAGGCAATCAGCCCCAGCATTTT,CASSFGGAQGNQPQHF
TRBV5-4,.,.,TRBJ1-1,TGTGCCAGCAGCGATACAGGGTACGCCGCTTTCTTT,CASSDTGYAAFF
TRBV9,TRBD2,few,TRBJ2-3,TGTGCCAGCAGCGTAAGCGGGATAGAGGCAGATACGCAGTATTTT,CASSVSGIEADTQYF
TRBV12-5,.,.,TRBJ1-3,TGTGCTAGTGGTTTCGGGGGCGCAGGAAACACCATATATTTT,CASGFGGAGNTIYF
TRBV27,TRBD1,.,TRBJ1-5,TGTGCCAGCAGTTTAAGGGGGCGCCTCCTTCAGCCCCAGCATTTT,CASSLRGRLLQPQHF
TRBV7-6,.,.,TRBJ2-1,TGTGCCAGCAGCTTAGAGAGCGGGCCAACCTACAATGAGCAGTTCTTC,CASSLESGPTYNEQFF
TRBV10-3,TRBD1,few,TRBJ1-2,TGTGCCATCAGGATGGACAGGGGCCGCTACACCTTC,CAIRMDRGRYTF
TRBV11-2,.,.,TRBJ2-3,TGTGCCAGCAGCCCCTGGACTTCTTCAGATACGCAGTATTTT,CASSPWTSSDTQYF
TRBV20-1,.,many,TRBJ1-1,TGCAGTGCTAGGGGTTCCCCGGGAACTGAAGCTTTCTTT,CSARGSPGTEAFF
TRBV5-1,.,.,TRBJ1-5,TGCGCCAGCAGCTTGGATATAAATCAGCCCCAGCATTTT,CASSLDINQPQHF
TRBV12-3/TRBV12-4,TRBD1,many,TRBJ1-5,TGTGCCAGCAACATAGGCGAGACAGGGGGCCATCAGCCCCAGCATTTT,CASNIGETGGHQPQHF
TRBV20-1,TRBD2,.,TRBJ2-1,TGCAGTGCGCAGACTAGCGGGTACAACAATGAGCAGTTCTTC,CSAQTSGYNNEQFF
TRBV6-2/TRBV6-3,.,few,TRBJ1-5,TGTGCCAGCAGTGAATCGAGGGAGCGGCAGCCCCAGCATTTT,CASSESRERQPQHF
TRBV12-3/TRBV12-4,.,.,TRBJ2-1,TGTGCCAGCAGTACCGGGGCGGCCCACAATGAGCAGTTCTTC,CASSTGAAHNEQFF
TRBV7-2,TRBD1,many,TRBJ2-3,TGTGCCAGCAGCTCCGGGACAGGGGGCGGCACAGATACGCAGTATTTT,CASSSGTGGGTDTQYF
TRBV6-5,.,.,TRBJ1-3,TGTGCCAGCAGTTACCCCGCTACAGGAGGCGGAAACACCATATATTTT,CASSYPATGGGNTIYF
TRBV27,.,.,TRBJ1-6,TGTGCCAGCAGTTTATCACAGGGTGATTCACCCCTCCACTTT,CASSLSQGDSPLHF
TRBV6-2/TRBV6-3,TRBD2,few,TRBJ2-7,TGTGCCAGCAGTTTTAGGCGGGAGGCACGCTCCTACGAGCAGTACTTC,CASSFRREARSYEQYF
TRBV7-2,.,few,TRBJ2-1,TGTGCCAGCAGCTTAGCGGGAGGACCGTCGCCTGAGCAGTTCTTC,CASSLAGGPSPEQFF
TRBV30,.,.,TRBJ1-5,TGTGCCTGGAGTGTTGACAGCCGCAATCAGCCCCAGCATTTT,CAWSVDSRNQPQHF
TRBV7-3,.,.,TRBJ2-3,TGTGCCAGCACCCGCAAGTCATTTAGCACAGATACGCAGTATTTT,CASTRKSFSTDTQYF
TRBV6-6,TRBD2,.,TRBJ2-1,TGTGCCAGCAGTTACACGTGGAGCGGGAGGGGATACAATGAGCAGTTCTTC,CASSYTWSGRGYNEQFF
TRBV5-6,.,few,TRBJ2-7,TGTGCCAGCAGCGCGTGGAGTCCCGGCTCCTACGAGCAGTACTTC,CASSAWSPGSYEQYF
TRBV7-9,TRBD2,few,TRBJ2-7,TGTGCCTTCTCCACGGGGGGTAGCAACGAGCAGTACTTC,CAFSTGGSNEQYF
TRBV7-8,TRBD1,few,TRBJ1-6,TGTGCCAGCAGCGCATTCGGCGCAGGGGGAGGTTATAATTCACCCCTCCACTTT,CASSAFGAGGGYNSPLHF
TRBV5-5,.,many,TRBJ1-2,TGTGCCAGCAGCTTGAGTCCAAACTATGGCTACACCTTC,CASSLSPNYGYTF
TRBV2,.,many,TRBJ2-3,TGTGCCAGCAGTGAAGCGCCCCCAGGGGTAGATACGCAGTATTTT,CASSEAPPGVDTQYF
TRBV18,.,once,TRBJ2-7,TGTGCCAGCTCACCCCAAGATGGATCATCCTACGAGCAGTACTTC,CASSPQDGSSYEQYF
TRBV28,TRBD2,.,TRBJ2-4,TGTGCCAGCAGCTCGACTAGCGGGAGGTCTAACATTCAGTACTTC,CASSSTSGRSNIQYF
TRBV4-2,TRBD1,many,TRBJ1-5,TGTGCCAGCAGCCGAGGACAGGGCAATCAGCCCCAGCATTTT,CASSRGQGNQPQHF
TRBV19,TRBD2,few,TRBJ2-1,TGTGCCAGTCAACTAGCGGGGGGTGTTAATGAGCAGTTCTTC,CASQLAGGVNEQFF
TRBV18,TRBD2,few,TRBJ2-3,TGTGCCAGCTCACCGGCGGGGACTAGCGCCACAGATACGCAGTATTTT,CASSPAGTSATDTQYF
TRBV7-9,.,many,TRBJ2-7,TGTGCCAGCAGCTTAGGCGGTTACCTCTCCTACGAGCAGTACTTC,CASSLGGYLSYEQYF
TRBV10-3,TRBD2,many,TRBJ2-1,TGTGCCATCAGTGAGTCACTAGCGGGTACCGACTACAATGAGCAGTTCTTC,CAISESLAGTDYNEQFF
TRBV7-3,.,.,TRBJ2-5,TGTGCCAGCAGCTTAGCCCAGACTAGCCAAGAGACCCAGTACTTC,CASSLAQTSQETQYF
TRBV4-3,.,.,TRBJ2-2,TGCGCCAGCAGGAGGGTCGCGAGCACCGGGGAGCTGTTCTTT,CASRRVASTGELFF